The 10 T cell receptor beta chains below all came from one sample that was sequenced in a study of shared clonotypes between healthy human individuals. Assay: immunoSEQ multiplex PCR; the TCRdb copy retains only in-frame clones and omits some. This sample has about 1.1 million clones; roughly 74% occur once, and the top ten carry approximately 0.5%. The sequenced sample consisted of memory CD4+ T cells from PBMCs. Subset reported: CD45RA-negative fraction. Every receptor here comes from a man aged 18 to 29 in good health. Some clones in this sample may be carry-over from other donors' samples.

This clone turned up a few times. The chain employs TRBV7-8 and TRBJ2-1, with D unclear. From germline, CDR1 is SGHVS and CDR2 FQNEAQ. V lost 1 base, J lost 8 bases, and 9 bases lay in between. The CDR3 is made up of 13 amino acids. The CDR3, as DNA: TGTGCCAGCAGCTTAGGGTCAAGAGATGAGCAGTTCTTC. Translation: CASSLGSRDEQFF.

The chain employs TRBV13 and TRBJ1-3; unclear D gene. Deletions cut 0 bases from V and 6 bases from J, with 3 bases between. The CDR3 totals 12 residues. The germline V gene encodes CDR1 PRHDT and CDR2 FYEKMQ (reference sequence). The CDR3 is CASSLGVNTIYF. In DNA, the CDR3 is TGTGCCAGCAGCTTAGGCGTAAACACCATATATTTT. The whole variable domain, remainder taken from reference TRBV13 and TRBJ1-3, is AAGVIQSPRHLIKEKRETATLKCYPIPRHDTVYWYQQGPGQDPQFLISFYEKMQSDKGSIPDRFSAQQFSDYHSELNMSSLELGDSALYFCASSLGVNTIYFGEGSWLTVV.

V is TRBV15 and J is TRBJ2-1, with D perhaps TRBD1 or TRBD2 (5 bases each). This CDR3 comprises 14 residues. V shed 0 bases and J shed 6 bases, with 9 bases lying between them. Per germline, CDR1 LNHNV and CDR2 YYDKDF (reference sequence). This CDR3 reads CATSRDRDVNEQFF. CDR3 sequence (DNA): TGTGCCACCAGCAGAGACAGGGACGTCAATGAGCAGTTCTTC.

The V call is TRBV9, the J call TRBJ2-3; 7 positions agree with TRBD2. Trimming took 0 bases from V and 3 from J; bases not matched to a gene: 10. Germline CDR1 and CDR2: SGDLS and YYNGEE. The CDR3 is made up of 17 amino acids. The CDR3: CASSVERRESLTDTQYF. CDR3 nucleotide sequence: TGTGCCAGCAGCGTAGAACGGCGGGAGAGCTTGACAGATACGCAGTATTTT.

This rearrangement joins TRBV7-6 to TRBJ2-1, with 8 bases matching TRBD2. The CDR3 runs to 17 residues. Trimming took 2 bases from V and 2 from J; bases not matched to a gene: 8. CDR1 and CDR2 (germline): SGHVS, FNYEAQ. CDR3 DNA sequence: TGTGCCAGCAGCTTAAGGACTAGCTCTATGACCTACAATGAGCAGTTCTTC. This translates into CASSLRTSSMTYNEQFF.

This CDR3 is CASSLAGGGRSSEKLFF. The CDR3 coding sequence is TGTGCCAGCAGCTTGGCCGGTGGGGGGCGGTCGAGTGAAAAACTGTTTTTT. The chain recombines TRBV28 with TRBJ1-4, with D possibly TRBD1 on 6 matching bases. The CDR3 covers 17 residues. Germline lookup yields CDR1 MDHEN and CDR2 SYDVKM. V lost 6 bases and J 7 bases, leaving 24 bases between the germline ends.

The chain employs TRBV18 and TRBJ2-7; TRBD2 is a possible D gene (6 bases). The V gene's germline CDR1 is KGHSH and CDR2 LQKENI. Trimming cost V 2 bases and J 3 bases, with 17 bases left between them. The CDR3 is 16 residues long. CDR3 in amino acids: CASSPYAPSVGYEQYF. For the CDR3, the DNA is TGTGCCAGCTCACCATACGCCCCTAGCGTGGGCTACGAGCAGTACTTC.

The J gene is TRBJ2-3, the V gene TRBV14; 10 positions match TRBD2. The CDR3 loop spans 17 amino acids. Trimming cost V 5 bases and J 6 bases; bases outside gene matches: 14. Germline V gives CDR1 SGHDN, CDR2 FVKESK. The CDR3 DNA sequence: TGTGCCAGCAGCAAACTAGCGGGACAGAGATTCGGTGATACGCAGTATTTT. It codes for CASSKLAGQRFGDTQYF.

CDR3 amino acids: CASTLHAGVTEAFF. The CDR3 coding sequence is TGTGCCAGCACCCTGCACGCCGGGGTCACTGAAGCTTTCTTT. This chain uses TRBV7-3 with TRBJ1-1; D is ambiguous. V was clipped by 7 bases and J by 4 bases, with 16 bases between them. Germline CDR1 and CDR2: SGHTA and FQGTGA. This CDR3 region has 14 residues.

Remarks on this clone: Other nucleotide sequences from this sample produce the same CDR3. The gene calls are TRBV9 and TRBJ2-3, with TRBD2 matching over 10 bases. Germline CDR1 and CDR2: SGDLS and YYNGEE. Losses at the gene ends were 2 bases for V and 3 bases for J; bases not matched to a gene: 0. This CDR3 contains 14 residues. The CDR3 DNA sequence: TGTGCCAGCAGCGTTAGCGGGAGGACAGATACGCAGTATTTT. This sequence encodes CASSVSGRTDTQYF.